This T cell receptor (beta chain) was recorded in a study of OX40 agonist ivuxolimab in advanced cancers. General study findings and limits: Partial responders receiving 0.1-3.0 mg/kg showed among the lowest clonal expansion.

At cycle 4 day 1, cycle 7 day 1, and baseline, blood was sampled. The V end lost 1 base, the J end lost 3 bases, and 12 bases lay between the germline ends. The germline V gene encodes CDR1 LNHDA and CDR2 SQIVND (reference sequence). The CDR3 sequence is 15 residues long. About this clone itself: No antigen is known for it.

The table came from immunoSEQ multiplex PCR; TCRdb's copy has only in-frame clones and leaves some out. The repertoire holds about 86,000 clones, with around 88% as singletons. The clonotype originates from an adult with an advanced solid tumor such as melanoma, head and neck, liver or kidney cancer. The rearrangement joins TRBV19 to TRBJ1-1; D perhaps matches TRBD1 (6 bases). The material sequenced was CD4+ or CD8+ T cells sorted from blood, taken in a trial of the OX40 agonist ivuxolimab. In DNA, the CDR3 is TGTGCCAGTAGTATAGCTGGGGGGCGAGACACTGAAGCTTTCTTT. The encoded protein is CASSIAGGRDTEAFF.